This T cell receptor beta chain is drawn from a study of CD8 T cells in Susac syndrome. About 0.5 to 1 ug RNA was reverse transcribed with random hexamers. MiXCR, applied by TCRdb to the immunoSEQ multiplex PCR reads, yields one record per CDR3 protein. This table has 70,000 to 95,000 distinct CDR3 sequences, around 94% appearing once. Germline CDR1 and CDR2: SGHRS and YFSETQ. The CDR3 loop spans 14 amino acids. The germline V and J ends were trimmed by 4 bases and 3 bases, with 14 bases remaining between them. FACS enriched CD8+ TEMRA cells, while bulk CD8+ and CD4+ were negatively isolated. Study results and limitations: CD8+ clonal expansion in Susac was maximal in TEMRA cells and in active patients. Only a relatively small number of individuals were included in the TCR sequencing and HLA analysis. Susac-specific public clones were found in both the total CD8+ and the CD8+ TEMRA repertoires, with some 15 in the former and five in the latter.

About this clonotype: The antigen is undetermined.

The genes are TRBV5-1 and TRBJ2-7, with a possible D match to TRBD2 (5 bases). The TCR originated in a human donor with Susac syndrome. Source material: CD8+ T cells from PBMCs. The DNA of the CDR3 is TGCGCCAGCAGCATTGCCGGGATGCGCTACGAGCAGTACTTC. Translation gives CASSIAGMRYEQYF.